This T cell receptor (beta chain) was sequenced for a study of blood T cell repertoires in COVID-19. Generated by immunoSEQ multiplex PCR, the TCRdb table keeps only in-frame clones and is missing some. In the table there are under 250,000 clones, approximately 80% of which are singletons. The clonotype originates from a woman younger than 30 with acute or convalescent COVID-19. Sequenced: peripheral blood.

CDR3 sequence: CASSQAGTGVNEQFF. CDR3 in DNA: TGTGCCAGCAGCCAGGCCGGGACAGGGGTCAATGAGCAGTTCTTC. J is TRBJ2-1 and V is TRBV4-2; TRBD1 agrees at 10 bases. The germline V gene encodes CDR1 LGHNA and CDR2 YNFKEQ. This CDR3 comprises 15 residues. J gave up 6 bases and V 3 bases, and 5 bases lay outside the gene matches.